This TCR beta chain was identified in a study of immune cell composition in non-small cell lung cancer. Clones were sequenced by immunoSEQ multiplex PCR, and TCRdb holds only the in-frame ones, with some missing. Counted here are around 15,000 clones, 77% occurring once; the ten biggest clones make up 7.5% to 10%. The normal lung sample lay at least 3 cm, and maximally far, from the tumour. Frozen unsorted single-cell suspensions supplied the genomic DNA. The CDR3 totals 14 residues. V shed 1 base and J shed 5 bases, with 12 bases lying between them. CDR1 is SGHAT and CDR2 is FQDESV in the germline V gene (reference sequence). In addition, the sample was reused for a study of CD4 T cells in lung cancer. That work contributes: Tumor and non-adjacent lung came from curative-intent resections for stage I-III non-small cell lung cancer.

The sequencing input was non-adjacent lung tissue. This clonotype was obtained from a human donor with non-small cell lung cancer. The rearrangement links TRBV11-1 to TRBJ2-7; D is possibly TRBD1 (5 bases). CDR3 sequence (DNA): TGTGCCAGCAGCTTAGGCGGTGGGGCCCACGAGCAGTACTTC. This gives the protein CASSLGGGAHEQYF.